This T cell receptor beta chain was identified during a study of T cells in narcolepsy. Details on this clone: Its antigen is still unknown.

Germline V gives CDR1 SGHDT, CDR2 YYEEEE. This CDR3 contains 17 residues. V shed 4 bases, J shed 5 bases, and the junction held 12 bases outside the gene matches. Produced via immunoSEQ multiplex PCR; TCRdb's table is partial and in-frame only. The table lists tens of thousands of clones, about 91% of them singletons. Whole-study findings and limits: Healthy controls reportedly lacked the autoreactive clonotypes serially found in patients' blood.

This receptor was taken from a human donor with narcolepsy. The V gene is TRBV5-6, the J gene TRBJ2-5; 12 nucleotides agree with TRBD2. The sequencing sample was made of CD45RA- memory CD4+ T cells from PBMCs. CDR3 sequence reads: CASSTTSGRTYGETQYF. CDR3 DNA: TGTGCCAGCAGCACCACTAGCGGGAGGACCTACGGGGAGACCCAGTACTTC.